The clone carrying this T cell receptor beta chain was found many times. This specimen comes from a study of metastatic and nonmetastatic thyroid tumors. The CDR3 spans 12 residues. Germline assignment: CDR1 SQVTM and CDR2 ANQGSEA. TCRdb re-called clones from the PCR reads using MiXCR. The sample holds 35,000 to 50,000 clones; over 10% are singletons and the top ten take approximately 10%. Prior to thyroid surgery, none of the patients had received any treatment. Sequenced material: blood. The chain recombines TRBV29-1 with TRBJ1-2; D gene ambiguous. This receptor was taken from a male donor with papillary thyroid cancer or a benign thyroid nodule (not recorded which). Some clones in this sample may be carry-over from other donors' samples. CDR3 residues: CLAAGGLGGYTF. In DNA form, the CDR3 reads TGCCTCGCCGCGGGAGGGCTGGGAGGCTACACCTTC.